The clone carrying this TCR beta chain was recorded once. Every sample had a minimum of 6.5 million PBMCs isolated. Germline CDR1 is SGHRS and CDR2 is YFSETQ. This CDR3 is built from 19 residues. J gave up 0 bases and V 7 bases, and 13 bases lay outside the gene matches. This entry belongs to a study of blood T cells in healthy people across ages. Primers used in a second PCR of roughly 6 to 11 cycles were a sample-barcoded 5' primer and a J-beta primer mix. MiXCR, applied by TCRdb to the 5' RACE reads, yields one record per CDR3 protein. Among around 780,000 distinct CDR3 sequences, roughly 25% were seen once, and the ten largest hold 2.5% to 3.5%. This same sample was also part of a study on T cells of mothers and their children. From that report: Donation was provided by three healthy Caucasian mothers along with their six children. The entire RNA extract went into cDNA synthesis at approximately 1.5 ug per 15 ul. The second PCR used the M1S primer, and this primer added sample barcodes and 2-4 random nucleotides.

Sequences were obtained from blood. The TCR sequence derives from a boy aged 10-17 years in good health. V usage is TRBV5-1 and J usage is TRBJ2-6; 10 bases match TRBD1. CDR3 bases: TGCGCCAGCTATAACCATCCGGGACAGGGGAGCTCTGGGGCCAACGTCCTGACTTTC. Residues: CASYNHPGQGSSGANVLTF.